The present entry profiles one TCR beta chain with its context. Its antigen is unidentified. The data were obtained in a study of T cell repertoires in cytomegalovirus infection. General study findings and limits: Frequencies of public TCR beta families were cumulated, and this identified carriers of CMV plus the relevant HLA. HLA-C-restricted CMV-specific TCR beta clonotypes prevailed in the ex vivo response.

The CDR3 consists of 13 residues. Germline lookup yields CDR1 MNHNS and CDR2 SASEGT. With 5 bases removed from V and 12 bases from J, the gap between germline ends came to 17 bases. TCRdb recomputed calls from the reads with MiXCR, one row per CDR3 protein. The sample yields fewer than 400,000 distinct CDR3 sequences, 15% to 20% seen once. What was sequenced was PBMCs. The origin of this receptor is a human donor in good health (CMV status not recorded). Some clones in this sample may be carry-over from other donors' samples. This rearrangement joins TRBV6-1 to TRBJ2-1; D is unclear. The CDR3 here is CASSILGLDTQFF. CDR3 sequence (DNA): TGTGCCAGCAGTATCTTAGGGCTAGATACGCAGTTCTTC.